This is a list of T cell receptor beta chains from one sample in a study of CD8 T cells in Susac syndrome. MiXCR, run by TCRdb on the immunoSEQ multiplex PCR reads, gives a single entry per CDR3 protein. Here the sample spans about 80,000 distinct CDR3 sequences, about 91% being singletons. What was sequenced was CD8+ T cells from PBMCs. The source of these receptors is a human donor with multiple sclerosis. The CDR3 runs from the conserved cysteine through the conserved F or W. The D gene is left open where the match is weak. Where a row states a size, it is once, few, many or the class of an expanded clone; other rows omit it.

J gene,clone size,V gene,D gene,CDR3 DNA,CDR3 protein
TRBJ2-7,-,TRBV30,-,TGTGCCTGGAGTGCTAGCCACGAGCAGTACTTC,CAWSASHEQYF
TRBJ2-1,-,TRBV6-5,TRBD2,TGTGCCAGCAGTTACGGTAGCGGGGGGTACAATGAGCAGTTCTTC,CASSYGSGGYNEQFF
TRBJ1-1,-,TRBV12-3/TRBV12-4,-,TGTGCCAGCAGCCAGCTTGGACGATTGAACACTGAAGCTTTCTTT,CASSQLGRLNTEAFF
TRBJ2-1,-,TRBV27,TRBD2,TGTGCCAGCAGTTGGAGCGGGAGAACATACAATGAGCAGTTCTTC,CASSWSGRTYNEQFF
TRBJ2-1,-,TRBV19,-,TGTGCCAGTAGTATGCAGGGGAAATACAATGAGCAGTTCTTC,CASSMQGKYNEQFF
TRBJ1-1,-,TRBV10-3,-,TGTGCCACGAGAGGGGGAGTAGTTGAAGCTTTCTTT,CATRGGVVEAFF
TRBJ1-2,-,TRBV7-9,-,TGTGCCAGCAGCTCCCGGGCAGTCTATGGCTACACCTTC,CASSSRAVYGYTF
TRBJ1-1,-,TRBV27,-,TGTGCCAGCAGTTTGCTGGGGGGAAGCACTGAAGCTTTCTTT,CASSLLGGSTEAFF
TRBJ1-5,-,TRBV9,TRBD1,TGTGCCAGCAGCGTTGGACAGGTCGGTCAGCCCCAGCATTTT,CASSVGQVGQPQHF
TRBJ2-5,-,TRBV27,TRBD1,TGTGCCAGCTCCCGAGACAGGGCACAAGAGACCCAGTACTTC,CASSRDRAQETQYF
TRBJ2-1,-,TRBV12-3/TRBV12-4,-,TGTGCCAGCAGCAGTTCAGGGGAACCCTACAATGAGCAGTTCTTC,CASSSSGEPYNEQFF
TRBJ2-1,-,TRBV7-8,TRBD2,TGTGCCAGCAGCTTATACGCGGGAGGCTACGAGCAGTTCTTC,CASSLYAGGYEQFF
TRBJ2-3,-,TRBV20-1,-,TGCAGTGTTCCCATGGGGGGGCGCGTTTCAGATACGCAGTATTTT,CSVPMGGRVSDTQYF
TRBJ2-2,-,TRBV7-9,TRBD2,TGTGCCAGCAGCCTGGGACTAGCGGACTCCGGGGAGCTGTTTTTT,CASSLGLADSGELFF
TRBJ1-2,-,TRBV9,-,TGTGCCAGCAGCGTAGCTCCCCGGCCACGCGGGGGTGGCTACACCTTC,CASSVAPRPRGGGYTF
TRBJ2-2,-,TRBV4-1,TRBD2,TGCGCCAGCAGCCCGATAGCGGGAGCGGCCGGGGAGCTGTTTTTT,CASSPIAGAAGELFF
TRBJ2-1,-,TRBV6-5,-,TGTGCCAGCAGTTACTCGTTCGCTAGGTCCAATGAGCAGTTCTTC,CASSYSFARSNEQFF
TRBJ1-1,-,TRBV28,-,TGTGCCAGCAGTTTATTAAGGGAGAAGGGCACTGAAGCTTTCTTT,CASSLLREKGTEAFF
TRBJ2-1,once,TRBV5-4,-,TGTGCCAGCGGAGAGGGACGAAGAGCTGAGCAGTTCTTC,CASGEGRRAEQFF
TRBJ1-5,-,TRBV30,-,TGTGCCTGGAGTTCAGGCGTTGGCAATCAGCCCCAGCATTTT,CAWSSGVGNQPQHF
TRBJ2-1,few,TRBV4-1,TRBD2,TGCGCCAGCAGAGTAGCGGGGTCAAACAATGAGCAGTTCTTC,CASRVAGSNNEQFF
TRBJ1-1,-,TRBV6-2/TRBV6-3,TRBD1,TGTGCCAGCAGTTACTCCAAGGAGACAGGGAAGAACACTGAAGCTTTCTTT,CASSYSKETGKNTEAFF
TRBJ2-5,-,TRBV2,-,TGTGCCAGCTGCGACTTGGGCCAAGAGACCCAGTACTTC,CASCDLGQETQYF
TRBJ2-7,-,TRBV4-1,TRBD2,TGCGCCAGCAGCCAAGATCCCCTGCGGGAGTATCTTGCCGAGCAGTACTTC,CASSQDPLREYLAEQYF
TRBJ2-1,-,TRBV14,-,TGTGCCAGCAGTCCGGTGCTAGGGTTCGATGAGCAGTTCTTC,CASSPVLGFDEQFF
TRBJ1-5,-,TRBV7-2,TRBD1,TGTGCCAGCAGCCCGGGGACAGGGCCCCAGCATTTT,CASSPGTGPQHF
TRBJ2-1,-,TRBV27,-,TGTGCCAGCAGTTCCCTGGGCACTAGCATCGATGAGCAGTTCTTC,CASSSLGTSIDEQFF
TRBJ2-5,-,TRBV9,TRBD2,TGTGCCAGCAGCCCGCAGGGAGCGGGAGTTCAAGAGACCCAGTACTTC,CASSPQGAGVQETQYF
TRBJ1-5,-,TRBV4-1,-,TGCGCCAGCAGCCCCAATAAGGGGGGGAATCAGCCCCAGCATTTT,CASSPNKGGNQPQHF
TRBJ1-6,-,TRBV7-9,-,TGTGCCAGCAGCTTACGCCGCGACAATTCACCCCTCCACTTT,CASSLRRDNSPLHF
TRBJ2-7,once,TRBV6-5,-,TGTGCCAGCAGTCCGACCTCCTACGAGCAGTACTTC,CASSPTSYEQYF
TRBJ2-1,-,TRBV4-3,TRBD1,TGCGCCAGCAGCCAAGCCCGCGGGACAGGGGAATACAATGAGCAGTTCTTC,CASSQARGTGEYNEQFF
TRBJ1-1,once,TRBV20-1,-,TGCAGTGCTCCCCTGACAGGATTGAACACTGAAGCTTTCTTT,CSAPLTGLNTEAFF
TRBJ2-2,-,TRBV7-9,-,TGTGCCAGCAGCTCCGGACCGAACACCGGGGAGCTGTTTTTT,CASSSGPNTGELFF
TRBJ2-2,-,TRBV3-1,-,TGTGCCAGCAGCCAAGAAGGGGCCCGAATCGGGGAGCTGTTTTTT,CASSQEGARIGELFF